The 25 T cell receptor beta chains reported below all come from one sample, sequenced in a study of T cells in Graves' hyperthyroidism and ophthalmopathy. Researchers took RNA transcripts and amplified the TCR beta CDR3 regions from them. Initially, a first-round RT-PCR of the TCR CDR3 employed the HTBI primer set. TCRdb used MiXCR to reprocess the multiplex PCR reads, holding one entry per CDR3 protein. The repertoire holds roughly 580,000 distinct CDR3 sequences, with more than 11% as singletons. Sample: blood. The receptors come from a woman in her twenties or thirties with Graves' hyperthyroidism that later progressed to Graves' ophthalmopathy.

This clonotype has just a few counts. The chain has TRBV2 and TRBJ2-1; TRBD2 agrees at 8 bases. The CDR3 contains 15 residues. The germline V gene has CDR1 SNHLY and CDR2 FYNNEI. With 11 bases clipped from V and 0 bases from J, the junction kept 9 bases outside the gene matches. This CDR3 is CARGLAGRSYNEQFF. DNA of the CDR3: TGTGCCCGCGGGTTAGCGGGGCGCTCCTACAATGAGCAGTTCTTC.

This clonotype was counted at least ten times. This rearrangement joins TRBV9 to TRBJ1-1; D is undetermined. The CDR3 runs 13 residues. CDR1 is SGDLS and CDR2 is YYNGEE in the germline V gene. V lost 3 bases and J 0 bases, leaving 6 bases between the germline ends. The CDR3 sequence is CASSGPMNTEAFF. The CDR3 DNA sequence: TGTGCCAGCAGCGGTCCTATGAACACTGAAGCTTTCTTT.

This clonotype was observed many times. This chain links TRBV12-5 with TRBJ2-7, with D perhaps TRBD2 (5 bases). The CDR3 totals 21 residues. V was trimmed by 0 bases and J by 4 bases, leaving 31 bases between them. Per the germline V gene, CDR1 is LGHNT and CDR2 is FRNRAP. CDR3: CASGLVNGKGSRVLGGYEQYF. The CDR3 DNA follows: TGTGCTAGTGGTTTGGTGAATGGTAAGGGTTCAAGGGTACTAGGTGGTTACGAGCAGTACTTC.

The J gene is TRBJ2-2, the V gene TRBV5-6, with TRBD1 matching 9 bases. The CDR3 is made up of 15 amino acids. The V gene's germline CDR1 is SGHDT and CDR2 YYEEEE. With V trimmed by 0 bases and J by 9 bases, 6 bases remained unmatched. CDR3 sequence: CASSLVGQGIRELFF. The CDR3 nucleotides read TGTGCCAGCAGCTTGGTTGGACAGGGGATCCGGGAGCTGTTTTTT.

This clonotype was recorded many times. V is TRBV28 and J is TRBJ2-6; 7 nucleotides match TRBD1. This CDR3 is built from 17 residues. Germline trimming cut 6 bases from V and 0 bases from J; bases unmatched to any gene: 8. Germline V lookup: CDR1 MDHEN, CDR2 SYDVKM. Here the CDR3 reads CASRTGQGVSGANVLTF. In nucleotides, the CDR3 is TGTGCCAGCAGGACCGGGCAGGGGGTCTCTGGGGCCAACGTCCTGACTTTC.

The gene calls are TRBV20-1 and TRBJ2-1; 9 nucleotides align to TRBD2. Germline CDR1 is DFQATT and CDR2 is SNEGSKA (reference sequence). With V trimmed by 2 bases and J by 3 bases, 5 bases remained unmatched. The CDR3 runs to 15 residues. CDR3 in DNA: TGCAGTGCTAGAAGCGGGACTAGCTTCTACAATGAGCAGTTCTTC. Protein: CSARSGTSFYNEQFF.

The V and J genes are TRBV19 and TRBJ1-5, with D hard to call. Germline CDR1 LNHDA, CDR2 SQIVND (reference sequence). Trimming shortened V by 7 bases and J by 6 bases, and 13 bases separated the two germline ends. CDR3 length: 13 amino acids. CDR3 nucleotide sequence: TGTGCCAGTACTGAACGGGCTTTTCAGCCCCAGCATTTT. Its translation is CASTERAFQPQHF.

The CDR3 DNA is TGCAGTGCTAGAGATGAGATATACAATGAGCAGTTCTTC. Its protein is CSARDEIYNEQFF. The rearrangement uses TRBV20-1 and TRBJ2-1; D gene ambiguous. V was pared by 0 bases and J by 4 bases, with 7 bases between. This CDR3 spans 13 amino acids. In germline, CDR1 is DFQATT, CDR2 SNEGSKA (reference sequence).

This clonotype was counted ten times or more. CDR3 DNA: TGTGCCAGCAGTTCCCCGGGACCACGCAATCAGCCCCAGCATTTT. It translates to CASSSPGPRNQPQHF. J is TRBJ1-5 and V is TRBV6-2 or TRBV6-3, with TRBD1 as a possible D gene (5 bases). CDR3 length equals 15 residues. Germline V lookup: CDR1 MNHEY, CDR2 SVGEGT. Trimming left V 4 bases short and J 2 bases short, with 12 bases between.

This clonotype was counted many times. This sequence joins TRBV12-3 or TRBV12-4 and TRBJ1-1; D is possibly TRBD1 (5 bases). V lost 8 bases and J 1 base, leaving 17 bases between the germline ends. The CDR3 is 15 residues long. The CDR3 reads CASRIGGVGNTEAFF. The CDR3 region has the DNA TGTGCCAGCCGTATCGGGGGAGTAGGGAACACTGAAGCTTTCTTT.

The CDR3 coding sequence is TGTGCCAGCAGTTTACGGGGCTTCGATCAGCCCCAGCATTTT. Translated: CASSLRGFDQPQHF. The rearrangement uses TRBV12-3 or TRBV12-4 and TRBJ1-5; maybe TRBD1 (5 bases). The V and J ends lost 2 bases and 5 bases respectively, with 10 bases between them. The CDR3 covers 14 residues.

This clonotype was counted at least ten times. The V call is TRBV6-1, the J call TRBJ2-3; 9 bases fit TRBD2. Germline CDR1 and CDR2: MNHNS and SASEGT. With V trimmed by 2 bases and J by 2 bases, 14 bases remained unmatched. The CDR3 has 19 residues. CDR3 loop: CASSEWVAGVYSDTDTQYF. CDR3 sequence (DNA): TGTGCCAGCAGTGAATGGGTAGCGGGAGTTTATTCAGACACAGATACGCAGTATTTT.

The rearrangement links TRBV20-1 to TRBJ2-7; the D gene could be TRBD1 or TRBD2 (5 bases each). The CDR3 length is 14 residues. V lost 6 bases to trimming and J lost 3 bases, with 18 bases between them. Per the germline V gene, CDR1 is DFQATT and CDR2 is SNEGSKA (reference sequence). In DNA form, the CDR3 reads TGCAGTGCCCCAAAGAGGGGATCCTTCTACGAGCAGTACTTC. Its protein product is CSAPKRGSFYEQYF.

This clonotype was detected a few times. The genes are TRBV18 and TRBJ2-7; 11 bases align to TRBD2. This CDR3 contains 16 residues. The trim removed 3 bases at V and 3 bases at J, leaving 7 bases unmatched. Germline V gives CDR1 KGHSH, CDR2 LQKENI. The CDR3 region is CASSPSLAGDFYEQYF. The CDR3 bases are TGTGCCAGCTCACCGTCACTAGCGGGAGATTTCTACGAGCAGTACTTC.

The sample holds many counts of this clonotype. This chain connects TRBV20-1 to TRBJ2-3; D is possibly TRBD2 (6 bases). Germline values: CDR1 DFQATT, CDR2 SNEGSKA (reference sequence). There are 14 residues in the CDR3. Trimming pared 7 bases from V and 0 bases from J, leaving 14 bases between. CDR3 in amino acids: CSGLSGTSTDTQYF. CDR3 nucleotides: TGCAGTGGGCTTAGCGGCACTAGCACAGATACGCAGTATTTT.

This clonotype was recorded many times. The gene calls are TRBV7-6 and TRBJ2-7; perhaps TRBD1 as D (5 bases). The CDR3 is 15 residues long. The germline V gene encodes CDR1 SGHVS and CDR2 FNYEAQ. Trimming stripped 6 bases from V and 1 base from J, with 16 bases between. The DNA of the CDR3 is TGTGCCAGCAGGCGTCGGGCAGGGTTATCCTACGAGCAGTACTTC. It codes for CASRRRAGLSYEQYF.

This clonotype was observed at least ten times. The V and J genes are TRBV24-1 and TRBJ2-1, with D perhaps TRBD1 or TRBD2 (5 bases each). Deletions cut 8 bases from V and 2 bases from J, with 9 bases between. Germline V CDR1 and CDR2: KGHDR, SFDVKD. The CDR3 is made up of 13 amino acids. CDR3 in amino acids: CATKGETYNEQFF. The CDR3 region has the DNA TGTGCCACCAAAGGGGAGACCTACAATGAGCAGTTCTTC.

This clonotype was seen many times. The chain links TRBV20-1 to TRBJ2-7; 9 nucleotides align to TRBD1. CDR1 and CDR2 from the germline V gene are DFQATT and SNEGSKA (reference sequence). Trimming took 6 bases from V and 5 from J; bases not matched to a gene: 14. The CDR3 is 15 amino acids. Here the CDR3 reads CSAGAFGTGRNEQYF. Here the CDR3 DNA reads TGCAGTGCGGGGGCATTCGGGACAGGGAGGAACGAGCAGTACTTC.

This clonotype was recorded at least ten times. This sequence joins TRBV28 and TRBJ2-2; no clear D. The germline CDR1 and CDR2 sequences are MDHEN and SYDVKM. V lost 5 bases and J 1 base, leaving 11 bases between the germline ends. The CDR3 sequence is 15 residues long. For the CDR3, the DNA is TGTGCCAGCAGTCCTCCCGGCGGGAACACCGGGGAGCTGTTTTTT. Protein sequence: CASSPPGGNTGELFF.

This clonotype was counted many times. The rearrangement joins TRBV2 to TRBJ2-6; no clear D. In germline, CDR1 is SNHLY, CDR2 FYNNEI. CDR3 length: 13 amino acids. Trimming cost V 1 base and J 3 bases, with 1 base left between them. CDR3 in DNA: TGTGCCAGCAGTGAAGGTGGGGCCAACGTCCTGACTTTC. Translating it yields CASSEGGANVLTF. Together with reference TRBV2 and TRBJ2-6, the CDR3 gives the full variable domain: EPEVTQTPSHQVTQMGQEVILRCVPISNHLYFYWYRQILGQKVEFLVSFYNNEISEKSEIFDDQFSVERPDGSNFTLKIRSTKLEDSAMYFCASSEGGANVLTFGAGSRLTVL.

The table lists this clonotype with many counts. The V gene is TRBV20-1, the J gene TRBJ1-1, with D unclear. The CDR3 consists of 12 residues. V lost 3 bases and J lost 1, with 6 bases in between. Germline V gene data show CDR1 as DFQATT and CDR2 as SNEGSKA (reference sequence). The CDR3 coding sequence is TGCAGTGCTAGGCAGTCGAACACTGAAGCTTTCTTT. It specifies CSARQSNTEAFF.

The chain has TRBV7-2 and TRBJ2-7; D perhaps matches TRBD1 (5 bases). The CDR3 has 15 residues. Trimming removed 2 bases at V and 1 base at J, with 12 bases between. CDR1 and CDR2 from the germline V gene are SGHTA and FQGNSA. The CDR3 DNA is TGTGCCAGCAGCTTAACAGGTACCCGTTCCTACGAGCAGTACTTC. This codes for CASSLTGTRSYEQYF.

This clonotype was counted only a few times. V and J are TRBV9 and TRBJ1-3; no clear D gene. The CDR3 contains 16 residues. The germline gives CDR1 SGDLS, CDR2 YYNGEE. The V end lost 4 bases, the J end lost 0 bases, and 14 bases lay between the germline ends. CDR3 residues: CASSWGGSSSGNTIYF. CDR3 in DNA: TGTGCCAGCAGCTGGGGAGGCTCCAGCTCTGGAAACACCATATATTTT.

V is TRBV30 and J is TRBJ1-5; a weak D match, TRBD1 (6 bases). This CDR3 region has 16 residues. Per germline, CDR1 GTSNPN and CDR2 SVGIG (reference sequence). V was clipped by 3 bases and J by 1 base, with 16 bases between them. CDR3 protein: CAWSPAYRASNQPQHF. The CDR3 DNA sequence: TGTGCCTGGAGCCCCGCTTACAGGGCGAGCAATCAGCCCCAGCATTTT.

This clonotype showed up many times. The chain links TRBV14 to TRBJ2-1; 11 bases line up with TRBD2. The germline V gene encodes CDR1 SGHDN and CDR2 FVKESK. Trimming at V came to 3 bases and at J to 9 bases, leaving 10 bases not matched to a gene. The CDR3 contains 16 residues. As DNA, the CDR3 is TGTGCCAGCAGCCACTCGACTAGCGGGGCCTCGGGTGAGCAGTTCTTC. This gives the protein CASSHSTSGASGEQFF.